One TCR beta chain is described in this entry. Its specificity is not known. This record belongs to a study of cytomegalovirus exposure and HLA in healthy donors. Findings and limits, study-wide: Most subjects' HLA-A and HLA-B alleles were reportedly predicted from TCR beta sequences.

The study ran its PCR with 60 Vbeta and 13 Jbeta primers. Profiling relied on immunoSEQ multiplex PCR, and the TCRdb table lists in-frame clones only, not all of them. This sample has about 140,000 clones, with around 90% found just once. Looked up from germline, CDR1 is MNHNS and CDR2 is SASEGT. The CDR3 extends over 12 amino acids. V lost 10 bases to trimming and J lost 4 bases, with 14 bases between them. The rearrangement uses TRBV6-1 and TRBJ2-7; D is perhaps TRBD1 (5 bases). The sequence derives from a middle-aged woman in good health and CMV-seronegative. Sequenced: PBMCs. The CDR3 is CAIKAQGYEQYF. CDR3 nucleotide sequence: TGTGCCATAAAAGCGCAGGGTTACGAGCAGTACTTC.